The following is a TCR beta chain sequence with its context. No antigen is known for it. Per-base qualities were not stored, and no clone one base away is much larger. These data originate in a study of metastatic and nonmetastatic thyroid tumors (dated by TCRdb to about 2020). For the study in its entirety: Repertoires were compared across peripheral blood and tumor or nodule tissue samples from malignant and benign thyroid patients. On the study overall, not on this receptor specifically: TCR beta diversity was reported as significantly higher in malignant tumors than in benign nodules, in both blood and tumor samples.

No treatment had been received by any patient before thyroid surgery. Using T-cell receptor beta sequencing, the researchers looked back retrospectively at clinical samples from patients, gathered between about 2011 and 2019. The library was prepared using PCR. This sample was sequenced with an Illumina HiSeq 4000. High-throughput sequencing was used to profile the TCR beta-chain CDR3 region of each patient. Under the source paper's analysis protocol: Drawing on CDR3 differences between clinicopathological groups, the researchers built a classifier meant to tell apart patients with distant-metastatic papillary thyroid cancer. The Shannon index was used to measure repertoire diversity, and the Morisita-Horn index was used to measure how similar tumor and blood repertoires were. The public reads were reanalyzed by TCRdb: fastp trimming at Q25, MiXCR alignment, in-frame beta chains only. The V and J calls shown here were made by TCRdb, not taken from the authors' results. Here the sample has 15,000 or so clones; less than 30% occur a single time. 10% to 15% of the sample rests with the top ten.

Taken from cysteine to phenylalanine, the CDR3 has 14 residues. The DNA shown is the 42-base CDR3, in frame from base 1. The germline V gene sets CDR1 to SGHVS and CDR2 to FQNEAQ. Relative to germline, V is 6 bases shorter and J is 7 bases shorter, with 19 bases between their ends. The clonotype comes from a male donor with papillary thyroid cancer or a benign thyroid nodule (not recorded which). Some clones in this sample may be carry-over from other donors' samples. Input material: tumor tissue. This chain is built from TRBV7-8 and TRBJ2-7; the D gene is possibly TRBD1, with 6 bases matching. Read as DNA, the sequence is TGTGCCAGCAGACGACAGGCGGCGGTGAGGGAGCAGTACTTC. Its protein product is CASRRQAAVREQYF.